This T cell receptor beta chain was observed in a study of control samples from healthy donors and cancer patients. Assay: immunoSEQ multiplex PCR; the TCRdb copy retains only in-frame clones and omits some. This sample has around 200,000 clones, with around 94% found just once. V was shortened by 3 bases and J by 6 bases, with 18 bases between the two germline ends. The CDR3 is made up of 15 amino acids. The germline CDR1 and CDR2 sequences are SGHRS and YFSETQ. The chain is built from TRBV5-1 and TRBJ1-1; D call uncertain. This sequence was found in a man between 50 and 59 years old in good health. Sequencing was carried out using blood. The CDR3 bases are TGCGCCAGCAGCTGGGGTCCCTCCGGTGGATCTGAAGCTTTCTTT. Translated, it gives CASSWGPSGGSEAFF. Drawing the rest from reference TRBV5-1 and TRBJ1-1, the complete variable domain is KAGVTQTPRYLIKTRGQQVTLSCSPISGHRSVSWYQQTPGQGLQFLFEYFSETQRNKGNFPGRFSGRQFSNSRSEMNVSTLELGDSALYLCASSWGPSGGSEAFFGQGTRLTVV.